This TCR beta chain was retrieved from a study of T cell responses to AZD1222 COVID-19 vaccine. General study results and limits: Spike-specific TCR breadth and depth went up after people got two AZD1222 doses. Clonal diversity was possibly underestimated, and the donors were mostly white British, with more females. Among those given AZD1222, only 6 or 7 were seropositive at baseline. Close to half of spike-specific TCRs reportedly recognize unmutated variant regions.

This clone was recorded once. The target antigen is unknown. The table came from immunoSEQ multiplex PCR; TCRdb's copy has only in-frame clones and leaves some out. The sample lists 150,000 to 200,000 clones, 80% to 95% occurring once. Trimming stripped 2 bases from V and 5 bases from J, with 10 bases between. Per the germline V gene, CDR1 is KGHSH and CDR2 is LQKENI. This CDR3 contains 14 residues. Sequencing was performed on peripheral blood, taken 28 days after the second AZD1222 dose. The sequence was obtained from an adult who received the AZD1222 COVID-19 vaccine. The chain is built from TRBV18 and TRBJ1-5; D is unresolved. The CDR3 DNA reads as TGTGCCAGCTCACCAGACCCGGGAGATCAGCCCCAGCATTTT. Translated, it gives CASSPDPGDQPQHF.